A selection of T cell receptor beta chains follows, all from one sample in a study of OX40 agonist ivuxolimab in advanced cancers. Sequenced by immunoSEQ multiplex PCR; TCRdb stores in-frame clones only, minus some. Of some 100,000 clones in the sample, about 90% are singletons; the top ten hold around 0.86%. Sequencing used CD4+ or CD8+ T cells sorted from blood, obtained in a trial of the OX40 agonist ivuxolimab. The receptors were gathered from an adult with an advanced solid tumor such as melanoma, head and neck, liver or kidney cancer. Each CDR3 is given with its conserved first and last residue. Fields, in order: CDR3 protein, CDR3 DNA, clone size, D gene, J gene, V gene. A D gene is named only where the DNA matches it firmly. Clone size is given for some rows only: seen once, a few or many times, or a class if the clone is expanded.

CSVRTWGNTEAFF | TGCAGCGTTAGGACCTGGGGGAACACTGAAGCTTTCTTT | NA | NA | TRBJ1-1 | TRBV29-1
CASSDRDFYNEQFF | TGTGCCAGCAGTGACCGGGACTTCTACAATGAGCAGTTCTTC | NA | NA | TRBJ2-1 | TRBV28
CASSPYLLGAKNIQYF | TGTGCCAGCAGTCCATACCTCTTGGGAGCCAAAAACATTCAGTACTTC | NA | NA | TRBJ2-4 | TRBV27
CASSLERGAKTEAFF | TGTGCCAGCAGCTTAGAACGGGGTGCAAAGACTGAAGCTTTCTTT | NA | NA | TRBJ1-1 | TRBV7-9
CASSDHSDTQYF | TGTGCCAGTAGCGACCACTCGGATACGCAGTATTTT | few | NA | TRBJ2-3 | TRBV19
CAWSVFRTNTEAFF | TGTGCCTGGAGTGTATTCAGGACGAACACTGAAGCTTTCTTT | NA | NA | TRBJ1-1 | TRBV30
CASRPNVGWVGELFF | TGTGCCAGCAGACCAAACGTCGGCTGGGTTGGGGAGCTGTTTTTT | NA | NA | TRBJ2-2 | TRBV2
CASRPGTQETQYF | TGTGCCAGCAGACCGGGGACCCAAGAGACCCAGTACTTC | NA | NA | TRBJ2-5 | TRBV6-5
CASSAPGTSGRPTSTDTQYF | TGTGCCAGCAGCGCCCCCGGGACTAGCGGGAGGCCCACTAGCACAGATACGCAGTATTTT | NA | TRBD2 | TRBJ2-3 | TRBV9
CASIPLAGIGGEQYF | TGTGCCAGCATACCCTTAGCGGGAATAGGTGGGGAGCAGTACTTC | NA | TRBD2 | TRBJ2-7 | TRBV7-2
CASSYSSLGSYEQYF | TGTGCCAGCAGTTACTCCTCGTTAGGGTCCTACGAGCAGTACTTC | NA | NA | TRBJ2-7 | TRBV6-6
CASSKDRGNFHEQYF | TGTGCCAGCAGCAAGGACAGGGGGAACTTCCACGAGCAGTACTTC | NA | TRBD1 | TRBJ2-7 | TRBV5-4
CAWSQGLLYEQYF | TGTGCCTGGAGTCAGGGACTCCTCTACGAGCAGTACTTC | NA | NA | TRBJ2-7 | TRBV30